This is a list of T cell receptor beta chains from one sample in a study of blood T cell repertoires in COVID-19. The data were produced by immunoSEQ multiplex PCR, yet TCRdb's version contains in-frame clones alone and is incomplete. This sample has roughly 200,000 clones, with about 77% found just once. Specimen: peripheral blood. Every receptor here comes from a woman older than 75 with active or convalescent COVID-19. Both conserved end residues are part of each CDR3. Each record gives: CDR3 length, J gene, V gene, clone size, D gene, CDR3 DNA, CDR3 protein. A D gene is named only where the DNA matches it firmly. Size tells how often a clone was seen (once, few, many) or the class of an expanded clone, and some rows leave it out.

13 | TRBJ1-1 | TRBV10-1 | NA | NA | TGCGCCAGCGGACTGGGGGGGAACACTGAAGCTTTCTTT | CASGLGGNTEAFF
14 | TRBJ2-2 | TRBV30 | few | NA | TGTGCCTGGAGTGAGGGACTTCACACCGGGGAGCTGTTTTTT | CAWSEGLHTGELFF
16 | TRBJ2-7 | TRBV3-1/TRBV3-2 | once | NA | TGTGCCAGCAGCCAAGTTCCCCAGCGGTCGGCCTACGAGCAGTACTTC | CASSQVPQRSAYEQYF
16 | TRBJ1-2 | TRBV4-2 | NA | TRBD1 | TGTGCCAGCAGCCCGCAGCAAGGACAGGTGCTCTATGGCTACACCTTC | CASSPQQGQVLYGYTF
14 | TRBJ2-3 | TRBV29-1 | NA | TRBD1 | TGCAGCGCCGAAGACAGGGGGAGCACAGATACGCAGTATTTT | CSAEDRGSTDTQYF
17 | TRBJ2-1 | TRBV7-7 | NA | TRBD2 | TGTGCTAGCAGCTTACTAGCGGGGGCGAGCTCCTACAATGAGCAGTTCTTC | CASSLLAGASSYNEQFF
21 | TRBJ1-1 | TRBV5-1 | NA | TRBD1 | TGCGCCAGCAGCCGACAGGGGGCCATTACGCCATACCTCTCTGGGAACACTGAAGCTTTCTTT | CASSRQGAITPYLSGNTEAFF
17 | TRBJ2-7 | TRBV4-2 | NA | TRBD2 | TGTGCCAGCAGCCCGGGGAGGACTAGCGGGGGGAACTACGAGCAGTACTTC | CASSPGRTSGGNYEQYF
16 | TRBJ2-1 | TRBV19 | NA | TRBD2 | TGTGCCAGTAGTCCGCCGGGACTACTAATTTACAATGAGCAGTTCTTC | CASSPPGLLIYNEQFF
16 | TRBJ1-1 | TRBV4-3 | NA | NA | TGCGCCAGCAGCCACTACCCGTTGGGGGGAGGCACTGAAGCTTTCTTT | CASSHYPLGGGTEAFF
13 | TRBJ2-5 | TRBV5-5 | once | NA | TGTGCCAGCAGCTTCAGGGTTCAAGAGACCCAGTACTTC | CASSFRVQETQYF
13 | TRBJ1-2 | TRBV12-3/TRBV12-4 | once | NA | TGTGCCAGCAGTGCGGGGGTTTGGGGCGGCTACACCTTC | CASSAGVWGGYTF
14 | TRBJ1-2 | TRBV28 | NA | TRBD1 | TGTGCCAGCAGTTCCACAGGGGGCAGAGATGGCTACACCTTC | CASSSTGGRDGYTF
13 | TRBJ1-6 | TRBV9 | NA | NA | TGTGCCAGCGGAGCGAACTATAATTCACCCCTCCACTTT | CASGANYNSPLHF
13 | TRBJ1-2 | TRBV14 | NA | NA | TGTGCCAGCAGCCAAGGTCAGATCTATGGCTACACCTTC | CASSQGQIYGYTF
14 | TRBJ1-4 | TRBV6-2/TRBV6-3 | NA | TRBD1 | TGTGCCAGCAGATACCGGACAGGGGATGAAAAACTGTTTTTT | CASRYRTGDEKLFF
15 | TRBJ2-2 | TRBV5-1 | NA | TRBD1 | TGCGCCAGCAGCTCGGGACAGGGGTACACCGGGGAGCTGTTTTTT | CASSSGQGYTGELFF
13 | TRBJ2-7 | TRBV27 | NA | TRBD1 | TGTGCCAGTAAACAGGGGTCCTCCTACGAGCAGTACTTC | CASKQGSSYEQYF
15 | TRBJ1-1 | TRBV7-9 | few | TRBD1 | TGTGCCAGCAGCTTGAGCAGGGGGCGCAACACTGAAGCTTTCTTT | CASSLSRGRNTEAFF
19 | TRBJ2-7 | TRBV19 | NA | TRBD1 | TGTGCCAGTAGTATCGGCCGACAGGGGGCTGGCACCTTATCCTACGAGCAGTACTTC | CASSIGRQGAGTLSYEQYF
13 | TRBJ1-5 | TRBV12-3/TRBV12-4 | NA | TRBD1 | TGTGCGTCTTACAGGGGAGGCAATCAGCCCCAGCATTTT | CASYRGGNQPQHF
10 | TRBJ1-2 | TRBV29-1 | few | NA | TGCAGCGTTGATTCTTATGGCTACACCTTC | CSVDSYGYTF
16 | TRBJ2-7 | TRBV4-1 | NA | TRBD2 | TGCGCCAGCAGCCAGGCTAGCGGGGGGCTCACCTACGAGCAGTACTTC | CASSQASGGLTYEQYF
12 | TRBJ1-1 | TRBV12-3/TRBV12-4 | NA | NA | TGTGCCAGCAGTTTCGGCAGGGCCTGGGCTTTCTTT | CASSFGRAWAFF
16 | TRBJ1-1 | TRBV5-1 | NA | TRBD1 | TGCGCCAGCAGTTTTGACAGGGGCGAAGTGAACACTGAAGCTTTCTTT | CASSFDRGEVNTEAFF
15 | TRBJ2-1 | TRBV5-1 | NA | TRBD2 | TGCGCCAGCAGCATACTAGCGGGGGCGAGGAATGAGCAGTTCTTC | CASSILAGARNEQFF
14 | TRBJ2-1 | TRBV10-3 | NA | NA | TGTGCCATCCGGGCAGGGCCCCCTTACAATGAGCAGTTCTTC | CAIRAGPPYNEQFF
12 | TRBJ2-3 | TRBV10-3 | NA | TRBD2 | TGTGCCAACGGGGGGGCCTTAGATACGCAGTATTTT | CANGGALDTQYF
14 | TRBJ1-2 | TRBV5-6 | NA | NA | TGTGCCAGCATCGCAACAGGTTTCAACTATGGCTACACCTTC | CASIATGFNYGYTF
15 | TRBJ2-3 | TRBV30 | NA | TRBD2 | TGTGCCTGGAGTCTTGGACTAGCCGAGCTGGGTACGCAGTATTTT | CAWSLGLAELGTQYF